This TCR beta chain was identified in a study of molecular identifiers for immune sequencing clone quantification. CDR1 is MNHEY and CDR2 is SVGAGI in the germline V gene. Trimming removed 2 bases from V and 7 bases from J, with 11 bases in between. The CDR3 consists of 14 residues. Sorted naive CD8 T cells were those defined as CD8+CD4-CCR7+CD45RA+. This clonotype has ten or more counts. Methods described previously, with TCR primers listed, were used for bulk TCR libraries. TCRdb re-analysed the PCR reads in MiXCR, keeping a single row per CDR3 protein. The sample lists some 590,000 distinct CDR3 sequences, about 25% occurring once.

The TCR comes from a human donor in good health. Some libraries in this study had Jurkat cell RNA spiked in. The sample consisted of naive CD8+ T cells from blood, with Jurkat cell RNA spiked in. Subset here: FACS-sorted CD8+CD4-CCR7+CD45RA+ naive T cells. The chain links TRBV6-5 to TRBJ1-4, with D maybe TRBD1 (5 bases). DNA of the CDR3: TGTGCCAGCAGTTACGACAGCACAGGTGAAAAACTGTTTTTT. Protein product: CASSYDSTGEKLFF.